A selection of T cell receptor beta chains follows, all from one sample in a study of blood T cell repertoires in COVID-19. TCRdb's copy holds only in-frame clones and misses some; the assay was immunoSEQ multiplex PCR. The repertoire holds roughly 150,000 clones, with over 80% as singletons. What was sequenced was PBMCs or T cells enriched from blood (not recorded which). The receptors derive from a man aged 70 or older who had been exposed to COVID-19. Each CDR3 is given without its conserved first and last residue. Fields, in order: clone size, J gene, V gene, CDR3 protein. The listing skips clone size in some rows; elsewhere it reads once, few, many or a size class.

>.|TRBJ2-2|TRBV6-5
ASSQETGELF
>.|TRBJ2-7|TRBV6-1
ASSEDPAGVGEQY
>once|TRBJ2-1|TRBV7-2
ASSLAPGGLIDEQF
>.|TRBJ1-5|TRBV5-4
ASSLDRGNQPQH
>.|TRBJ1-2|TRBV12-3/TRBV12-4
ASSRGQIGYT
>.|TRBJ2-1|TRBV21-1
ASSNLQASGRAGLYEQF
>few|TRBJ2-7|TRBV11-2
ASSFRRPTGSYEQY
>.|TRBJ1-1|TRBV2
ASSVRQAGTEAF
>.|TRBJ1-2|TRBV7-2
ASSSRTGEIFT
>.|TRBJ1-1|TRBV10-2
ASSEVVNTEAF
>.|TRBJ1-5|TRBV5-4
ASSLGGVNQPQH
>.|TRBJ1-1|TRBV2
ASSPRRGNTEAF
>.|TRBJ2-1|TRBV4-1
ASKFSGGPSSYNEQF
>.|TRBJ1-6|TRBV7-2
ASSLEGGPGNSPLH
>.|TRBJ1-6|TRBV11-3
ASSLGQGRDSPLH
>many|TRBJ1-3|TRBV5-4
ASSSYSTGNTIY
>.|TRBJ2-7|TRBV19
ASSFGDPPYEQY
>.|TRBJ1-6|TRBV5-4
ASSLASNSPLH
>.|TRBJ2-5|TRBV5-1
ASSLEGNFWETQY
>.|TRBJ1-6|TRBV30
AWSGVPYNSPLH
>once|TRBJ2-1|TRBV6-5
ASSYPPYNEQF
>.|TRBJ2-5|TRBV7-2
ASSLGLGTSSETQY
>.|TRBJ1-6|TRBV5-6
ASSLSGTSYYNSPLH
>.|TRBJ1-5|TRBV19
ASTKGRGQGSQPQH
>.|TRBJ1-6|TRBV13
ASSTRQGSNSPLH
>.|TRBJ1-5|TRBV7-2
ASSEKGGRLNQPQH
>.|TRBJ1-1|TRBV5-1
ASSMLQGVGTEAF
>.|TRBJ2-3|TRBV15
ATSRGLGFGADTDTQY
>.|TRBJ1-1|TRBV6-5
ASHSRGDGTEAF
>.|TRBJ1-1|TRBV29-1
SVEHRGLNTEAF
>.|TRBJ2-1|TRBV19
ASSIDPRTSLQSSYNEQF
>few|TRBJ2-7|TRBV21-1
ASSKRSGTGGYEQY